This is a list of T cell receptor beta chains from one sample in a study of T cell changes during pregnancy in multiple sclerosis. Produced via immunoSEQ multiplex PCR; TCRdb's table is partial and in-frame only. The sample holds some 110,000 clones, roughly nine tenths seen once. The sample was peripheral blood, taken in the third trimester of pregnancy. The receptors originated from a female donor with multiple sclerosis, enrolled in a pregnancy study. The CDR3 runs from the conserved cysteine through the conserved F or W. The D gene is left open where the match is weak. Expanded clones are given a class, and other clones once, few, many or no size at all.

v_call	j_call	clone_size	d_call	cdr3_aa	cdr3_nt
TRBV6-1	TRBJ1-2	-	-	CASSEVGGAGYTF	TGTGCCAGCAGTGAAGTGGGAGGGGCCGGCTACACCTTC
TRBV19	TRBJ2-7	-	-	CALWGDHYEQYF	TGTGCCCTCTGGGGGGACCACTACGAGCAGTACTTC
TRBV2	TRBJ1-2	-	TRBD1	CASSRDRGNYGYTF	TGTGCCAGCAGTAGGGACAGGGGGAACTATGGCTACACCTTC
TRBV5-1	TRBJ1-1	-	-	CASSLWGQNTEAFF	TGCGCCAGCAGCTTGTGGGGGCAAAACACTGAAGCTTTCTTT
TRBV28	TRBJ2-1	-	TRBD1	CASSPTGVRDNEQFF	TGTGCCAGCAGCCCCACAGGGGTTAGGGACAATGAGCAGTTCTTC
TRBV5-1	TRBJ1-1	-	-	CASSLAGANTEAFF	TGCGCCAGCAGCTTGGCAGGGGCGAACACTGAAGCTTTCTTT
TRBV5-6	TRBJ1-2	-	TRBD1	CASSLTTGDGYTF	TGTGCCAGCAGCTTGACAACAGGGGATGGCTACACCTTC
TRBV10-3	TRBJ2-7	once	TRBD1	CAISKSGTGGSWQYF	TGTGCCATCAGTAAATCCGGGACAGGGGGCAGCTGGCAGTACTTC
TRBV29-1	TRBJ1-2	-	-	CSVPLGLFGGYTF	TGCAGCGTTCCCCTTGGATTGTTCGGGGGCTACACCTTC
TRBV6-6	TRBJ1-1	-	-	CASSYSIRGPTEAFF	TGTGCCAGCAGTTACTCGATACGAGGTCCCACTGAAGCTTTCTTT
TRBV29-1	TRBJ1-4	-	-	CSVEGGGGEKLFF	TGCAGCGTTGAAGGGGGCGGTGGTGAAAAACTGTTTTTT
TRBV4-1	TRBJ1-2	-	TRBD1	CASSQGTGLYGYTF	TGCGCCAGCAGCCAAGGGACAGGCCTCTATGGCTACACCTTC
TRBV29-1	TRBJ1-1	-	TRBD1	CSVESGTGMNTEAFF	TGCAGCGTTGAAAGTGGGACAGGGATGAACACTGAAGCTTTCTTT
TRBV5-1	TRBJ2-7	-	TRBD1	CASSPRQGPTYEQYF	TGCGCCAGCAGCCCACGACAGGGCCCGACCTACGAGCAGTACTTC
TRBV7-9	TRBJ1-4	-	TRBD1	CASSFDRDEKLFF	TGTGCCAGCAGCTTCGACAGGGACGAAAAACTGTTTTTT
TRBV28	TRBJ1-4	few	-	CASSLPGLGEKLFF	TGTGCCAGCAGTTTACCAGGTCTTGGGGAAAAACTGTTTTTT
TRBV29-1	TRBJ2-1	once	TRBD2	CSATGLAGVVEQFF	TGCAGCGCCACTGGACTAGCGGGGGTAGTTGAGCAGTTCTTC
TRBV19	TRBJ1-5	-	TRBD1	CASSIGTGGGQPQHF	TGTGCCAGTAGTATAGGGACAGGGGGCGGTCAGCCCCAGCATTTT
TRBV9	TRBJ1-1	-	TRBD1	CASSAGGIIQSTEAFF	TGTGCCAGCAGCGCAGGGGGCATAATCCAAAGCACTGAAGCTTTCTTT
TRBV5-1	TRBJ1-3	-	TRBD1	CASSTGTGRSGNTIYF	TGCGCCAGCAGCACCGGGACAGGAAGATCTGGAAACACCATATATTTT
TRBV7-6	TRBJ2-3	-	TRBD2	CASSLKLAGALTDTQYF	TGTGCCAGCAGCTTAAAGCTAGCGGGAGCATTGACAGATACGCAGTATTTT
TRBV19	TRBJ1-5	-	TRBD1	CASSKTGDHQPQHF	TGTGCCAGTAGTAAGACAGGGGATCATCAGCCCCAGCATTTT
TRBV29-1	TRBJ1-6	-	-	CSVDGRDILLISPINNSPLHF	TGCAGCGTTGACGGAAGGGACATTCTATTGATCTCACCGATCAATAATTCACCCCTCCACTTT
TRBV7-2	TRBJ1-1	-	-	CASSLLDRWTEAFF	TGTGCCAGCAGCTTATTGGACAGATGGACTGAAGCTTTCTTT
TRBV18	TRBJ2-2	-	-	CASSPLGTGNTGELFF	TGTGCCAGCTCACCACTAGGAACGGGGAACACCGGGGAGCTGTTTTTT
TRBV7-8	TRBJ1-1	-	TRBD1	CASSLAGQGAMNTEAFF	TGTGCCAGCAGCTTAGCGGGACAGGGGGCAATGAACACTGAAGCTTTCTTT
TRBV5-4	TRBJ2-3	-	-	CASSQGHLTDTQYF	TGTGCCAGCAGCCAGGGACACCTCACAGATACGCAGTATTTT
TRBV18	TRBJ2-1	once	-	CASSPTSDEQFF	TGTGCCAGCTCGCCAACTAGTGATGAGCAGTTCTTC
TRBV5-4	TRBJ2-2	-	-	CASSLGATGELFF	TGTGCCAGCAGCTTGGGGGCCACCGGGGAGCTGTTTTTT
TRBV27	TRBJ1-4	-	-	CASSRSRVVNEKLFF	TGTGCCAGCAGCCGTTCGAGAGTGGTTAATGAAAAACTGTTTTTT
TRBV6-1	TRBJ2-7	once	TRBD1	CAAKVGGSSKQYF	TGTGCCGCTAAAGTAGGGGGCTCCAGCAAGCAGTACTTC
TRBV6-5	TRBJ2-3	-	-	CASSLLTATDTQYF	TGTGCCAGCAGTCTTTTGACAGCCACAGATACGCAGTATTTT
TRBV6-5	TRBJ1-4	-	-	CASSYFRDTVEKLFF	TGTGCCAGCAGTTACTTCCGTGACACTGTTGAAAAACTGTTTTTT
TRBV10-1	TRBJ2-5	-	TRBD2	CASRAFLLAGGPGETQYF	TGCGCCAGCAGGGCCTTCCTACTAGCGGGGGGGCCGGGGGAGACCCAGTACTTC
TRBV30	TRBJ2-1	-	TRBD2	CAWSLESGGANNEQFF	TGTGCCTGGAGTTTAGAGAGCGGGGGGGCGAACAATGAGCAGTTCTTC
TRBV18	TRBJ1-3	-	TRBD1	CASSQTGRGNTIYF	TGTGCCAGCTCCCAGACAGGGCGAGGAAACACCATATATTTT
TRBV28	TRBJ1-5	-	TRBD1	CASSTGGDGNQPQHF	TGTGCCAGCAGTACAGGGGGGGATGGCAATCAGCCCCAGCATTTT
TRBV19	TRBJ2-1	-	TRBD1	CASSGLTGGSYNEQFF	TGTGCCAGTAGCGGACTCACAGGGGGGTCCTACAATGAGCAGTTCTTC
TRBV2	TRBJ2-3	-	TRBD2	CATSREREMIDTQYF	TGTGCCACTTCGCGTGAGCGGGAGATGATAGATACGCAGTATTTT
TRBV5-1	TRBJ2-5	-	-	CASSLIFQETQYF	TGCGCCAGCAGCTTGATCTTCCAAGAGACCCAGTACTTC
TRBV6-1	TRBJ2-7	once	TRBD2	CASSGGTKAYEQYF	TGTGCCAGCAGTGGAGGGACTAAAGCCTACGAGCAGTACTTC
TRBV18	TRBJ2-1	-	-	CASSPPVGANEQFF	TGTGCCAGCTCACCACCGGTGGGAGCCAATGAGCAGTTCTTC
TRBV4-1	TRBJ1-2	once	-	CASSQETANYGYTF	TGCGCCAGCAGCCAAGAAACAGCTAACTATGGCTACACCTTC
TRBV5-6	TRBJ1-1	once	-	CASSPSRTGNTEAFF	TGTGCCAGCAGCCCTTCCCGGACGGGAAACACTGAAGCTTTCTTT
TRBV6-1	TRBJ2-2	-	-	CASSVPRDPLTGELFF	TGTGCCAGCAGTGTCCCCCGGGATCCACTGACCGGGGAGCTGTTTTTT
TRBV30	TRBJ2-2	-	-	CAWMEGPNTGELFF	TGTGCCTGGATGGAGGGCCCGAACACCGGGGAGCTGTTTTTT
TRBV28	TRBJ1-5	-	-	CASTAGSPNQPQHF	TGTGCCAGCACCGCCGGGTCCCCCAATCAGCCCCAGCATTTT
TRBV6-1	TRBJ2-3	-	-	CASSEPRADTQYF	TGTGCCAGCAGTGAACCGAGGGCAGATACGCAGTATTTT
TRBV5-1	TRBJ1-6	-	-	CASSGAGQNSPLHF	TGCGCCAGCAGTGGAGCGGGGCAGAATTCACCCCTCCACTTT